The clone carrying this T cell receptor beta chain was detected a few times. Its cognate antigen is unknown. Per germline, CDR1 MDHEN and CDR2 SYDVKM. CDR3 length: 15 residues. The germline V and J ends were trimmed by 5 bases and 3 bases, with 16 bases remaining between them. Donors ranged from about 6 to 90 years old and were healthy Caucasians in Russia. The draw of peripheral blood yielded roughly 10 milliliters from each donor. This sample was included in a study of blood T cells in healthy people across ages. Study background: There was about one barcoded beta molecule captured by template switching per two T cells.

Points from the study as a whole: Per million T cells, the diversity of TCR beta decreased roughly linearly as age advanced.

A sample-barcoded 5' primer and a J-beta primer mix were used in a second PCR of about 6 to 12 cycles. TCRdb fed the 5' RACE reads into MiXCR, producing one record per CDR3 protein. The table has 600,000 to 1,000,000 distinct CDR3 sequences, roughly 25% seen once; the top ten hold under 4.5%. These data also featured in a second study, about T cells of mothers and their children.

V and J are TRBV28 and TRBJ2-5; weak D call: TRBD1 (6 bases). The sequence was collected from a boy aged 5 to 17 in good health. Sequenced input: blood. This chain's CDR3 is CASSPKQGRKETQYF. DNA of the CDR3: TGTGCCAGCAGTCCTAAACAGGGAAGGAAAGAGACCCAGTACTTC.